Below are 19 T cell receptor beta chains sequenced from a single sample in a study of blood T cell repertoires in COVID-19. Sequencing used immunoSEQ multiplex PCR; TCRdb keeps in-frame clones, though not all of them. The sample contains about 49,000 clones, 80% to 85% of which appear only once. The sample comprised peripheral blood. The receptors were sampled from an elderly woman with COVID-19, enrolled during active disease.

Within the sample, this clone is medium-sized. The rearrangement joins TRBV10-3 to TRBJ1-1; possible D gene TRBD1, 5 bases. The CDR3 consists of 14 residues. Germline CDR1 reads ENHRY; CDR2 reads SYGVKD. V lost 0 bases, J lost 5 bases, and 10 bases lay in between. The CDR3 DNA follows: TGTGCCATCAGTGAGTCAGGGGCTGTAACTGAAGCTTTCTTT. Translated: CAISESGAVTEAFF.

V and J are TRBV19 and TRBJ2-1, with unresolved D. Trimming stripped 5 bases from V and 6 bases from J, with 11 bases between. This CDR3 contains 13 residues. Germline V gene lookup returns CDR1 LNHDA and CDR2 SQIVND (reference sequence). The CDR3 DNA follows: TGTGCCAGTAGTCCGTCGGGTGGCAATGAGCAGTTCTTC. The encoded protein is CASSPSGGNEQFF.

This clone was counted once. The CDR3 nucleotides read TGTGCCAGCAGTTTAATAACACCGGGACAGGCTACTCGGGAGCAGTACTTC. It codes for CASSLITPGQATREQYF. V and J are TRBV27 and TRBJ2-7; 8 nucleotides line up with TRBD1. Trimming took 2 bases from V and 7 from J; bases not matched to a gene: 16. CDR3 length equals 17 residues. From germline, CDR1 is MNHEY and CDR2 SMNVEV (reference sequence).

The genes are TRBV5-1 and TRBJ1-4; D remains ambiguous. V gave up 5 bases and J gave up 0 bases, with 8 bases separating them. The CDR3 consists of 14 residues. Germline assignment: CDR1 SGHRS and CDR2 YFSETQ. DNA for the CDR3: TGCGCCAGCAGGAACGGGACAACTAATGAAAAACTGTTTTTT. This gives the protein CASRNGTTNEKLFF.

The genes are TRBV6-1 and TRBJ1-5; 10 bases line up with TRBD1. V shed 2 bases, J shed 7 bases, and the junction held 8 bases outside the gene matches. The CDR3 totals 16 residues. Germline V CDR1 and CDR2: MNHNS, SASEGT. CDR3 sequence reads: CASSETGTGVRQPQHF. The CDR3 coding sequence is TGTGCCAGCAGTGAAACCGGGACAGGGGTTCGCCAGCCCCAGCATTTT.

The chain combines TRBV11-2 with TRBJ1-1, with a tentative D call TRBD1 (5 bases). V lost 5 bases and J lost 3, with 10 bases in between. Germline CDR1 and CDR2: SGHAT and FQNNGV. This CDR3 has 13 amino acids. The CDR3: CASSLPQDTEAFF. The CDR3, as DNA: TGTGCCAGCAGCCTACCACAGGACACTGAAGCTTTCTTT.

This clone was found a few times. V usage is TRBV27 and J usage is TRBJ2-3; 9 nucleotides line up with TRBD1. V lost 8 bases, J lost 1 base, and 7 bases stayed unmatched. This CDR3 spans 15 amino acids. Germline V gene lookup returns CDR1 MNHEY and CDR2 SMNVEV (reference sequence). CDR3: CASRAGTGRTDTQYF. Here the CDR3 DNA reads TGTGCCAGCCGCGCCGGGACAGGGCGCACAGATACGCAGTATTTT.

V usage is TRBV19 and J usage is TRBJ1-2; TRBD1 might be the D (5 bases). V was shortened by 3 bases and J by 3 bases, with 20 bases between the two germline ends. The germline V gene has CDR1 LNHDA and CDR2 SQIVND (reference sequence). CDR3 length equals 17 residues. CDR3 in DNA: TGTGCCAGTAGTATTCCCCGCCTTGGAGGGGCGGACTATGGCTACACCTTC. This translates into CASSIPRLGGADYGYTF.

The rearrangement uses TRBV28 and TRBJ1-6; D uncertain. Germline CDR1 and CDR2: MDHEN and SYDVKM. V was shortened by 2 bases and J by 9 bases, with 8 bases between the two germline ends. The CDR3 is 13 residues long. CDR3 loop: CASSLPRASPLHF. CDR3 in DNA: TGTGCCAGCAGTTTACCTCGAGCTTCACCCCTCCACTTT.

This CDR3 reads CAISTSGEKLFF. CDR3 coding DNA: TGTGCCATCTCAACTTCGGGTGAAAAACTGTTTTTT. The chain is built from TRBV10-3 and TRBJ1-4, with D hard to call. V shed 8 bases and J shed 7 bases, with 11 bases lying between them. The CDR3 runs to 12 residues. CDR1 and CDR2 from the germline V gene are ENHRY and SYGVKD.

V gene TRBV2 combines with J gene TRBJ2-7, with D perhaps TRBD1 (5 bases). The germline CDR1 and CDR2 sequences are SNHLY and FYNNEI. V lost 3 bases, J lost 11 bases, and 11 bases lay in between. The CDR3 extends over 11 amino acids. The CDR3 nucleotides are TGTGCCAGCAGTGAGGTGGGGCAAGAGTACTTC. It yields the protein CASSEVGQEYF.

CDR3 amino acids: CASSQDQKPDGYTF. The CDR3 DNA sequence: TGTGCCAGCAGCCAAGATCAAAAACCGGATGGCTACACCTTC. The chain uses TRBV14 and TRBJ1-2; D not certain. Deletions cut 0 bases from V and 6 bases from J, with 11 bases between. The CDR3 is 14 amino acids. Per germline, CDR1 SGHDN and CDR2 FVKESK.

The V and J genes are TRBV5-1 and TRBJ1-1, with 7 positions matching TRBD1. Trimming cost V 3 bases and J 8 bases; bases outside gene matches: 7. Per germline, CDR1 SGHRS and CDR2 YFSETQ. This CDR3 has 13 residues. CDR3 protein: CASSWTGLDEAFF. CDR3 nucleotide sequence: TGCGCCAGCAGCTGGACAGGCCTTGACGAAGCTTTCTTT.

This clone occurred once. V is TRBV7-3 and J is TRBJ2-2; D is perhaps TRBD1 (6 bases). Germline V CDR1 and CDR2: SGHTA, FQGTGA. The CDR3 extends over 16 amino acids. Trimming left V 1 base short and J 1 base short, with 10 bases between. The CDR3 region is CASSLRDKLNTGELFF. In DNA form, the CDR3 reads TGTGCCAGCAGCTTAAGGGACAAATTGAACACCGGGGAGCTGTTTTTT.

The rearrangement links TRBV24-1 to TRBJ1-5, with D possibly matching TRBD1 (5 bases). Germline lookup yields CDR1 KGHDR and CDR2 SFDVKD. The CDR3 is made up of 12 amino acids. The ends were cut back, 8 bases at V and 5 bases at J, with 9 bases in the middle. CDR3 coding DNA: TGTGCCACCAATACAGGAGATCAGCCCCAGCATTTT. It yields the protein CATNTGDQPQHF.

The gene calls are TRBV3-1 (or the pseudogene TRBV3-2) and TRBJ1-6; TRBD1 might be the D (5 bases). Per germline, CDR1 LGHDT and CDR2 YNNKEL (reference sequence). Trimming removed 4 bases at V and 10 bases at J, with 14 bases between. There are 14 residues in the CDR3. The CDR3 DNA sequence: TGTGCCAGCAGCCGCGGGGGAAATCAATCACCCCTCCACTTT. Amino acids: CASSRGGNQSPLHF.

The chain links TRBV5-1 to TRBJ1-4; 7 bases fit TRBD1. Germline V CDR1 and CDR2: SGHRS, YFSETQ. The CDR3 has 14 amino acids. J was trimmed by 2 bases and V by 6 bases; bases with no gene match: 4. CDR3 residues: CASNAGGTNEKLFF. The CDR3 nucleotides are TGCGCCAGCAACGCAGGGGGGACTAATGAAAAACTGTTTTTT.

V is TRBV9 and J is TRBJ2-1; TRBD2 matches at 7 bases. Germline CDR1 and CDR2: SGDLS and YYNGEE. The ends lost 2 bases at V and 4 bases at J; junction bases unmatched: 12. The CDR3 covers 17 residues. Here the CDR3 reads CASSVASGSSGYNEQFF. CDR3 in DNA: TGTGCCAGCAGCGTGGCTAGCGGATCTTCGGGTTACAATGAGCAGTTCTTC.

The chain carries TRBV7-3 and TRBJ2-3; the match to TRBD2 covers 7 bases. This CDR3 contains 15 residues. CDR1 and CDR2 from the germline V gene are SGHTA and FQGTGA. The V segment lost 2 bases and the J segment 3 bases; nucleotides outside the gene matches: 5. CDR3 in amino acids: CASSLGGSGTDTQYF. The CDR3 DNA is TGTGCCAGCAGCTTAGGCGGGAGCGGAACAGATACGCAGTATTTT.